This T cell receptor (beta chain) was observed in a study of T cell responses to AZD1222 COVID-19 vaccine. Study-wide findings and caveats: In all cases, repertoires were sampled only after the peak T cell response. At study baseline, merely over 5 AZD1222 recipients were seropositive. There were mostly white British donors and more females than males, and clonal diversity was possibly underestimated.

Analysis merged second doses at about 4 or about 12 weeks. A note on this clone: The antigen remains undetermined.

Profiled with immunoSEQ multiplex PCR; TCRdb holds only in-frame clones, not every one. The sample consists of about 150,000 clones, about 87% of them appearing once. The source is an adult who received the AZD1222 COVID-19 vaccine. The specimen was peripheral blood, collected 28 days after the second AZD1222 dose.

CDR3 sequence (DNA): TGTGCCAGCTCACCATTTTCAGGGGCTGATCAGCCCCAGCATTTT. Its protein is CASSPFSGADQPQHF. The chain uses TRBV18 and TRBJ1-5, with D possibly matching TRBD1 (6 bases). Germline V gene data show CDR1 as KGHSH and CDR2 as LQKENI. Between the trimmed V and J ends, which lost 2 bases and 5 bases, there was a span of 13 bases. The length of the CDR3 is 15 residues.